The 8 T cell receptor beta chains below were found in one sample sequenced in a study of identical twins. TCRdb processed the 5' RACE reads anew with MiXCR; each CDR3 protein has one entry. Of about 520,000 distinct CDR3 sequences listed, about 20% are singletons. The same sample was also studied in work on T cells expressing NK-cell markers.

Sequencing input: CD4+ T cells sorted from blood. These receptors were obtained from a woman aged 18-29 years in good health.

This clonotype was seen a few times. This chain uses TRBV7-2 with TRBJ2-5; D is ambiguous. This CDR3 contains 15 residues. Germline values: CDR1 SGHTA, CDR2 FQGNSA. V was clipped by 1 base and J by 4 bases, with 13 bases between them. CDR3 in amino acids: CASSLDSRARETQYF. The CDR3 DNA reads TGTGCCAGCAGCTTAGATTCACGGGCCAGAGAGACCCAGTACTTC.

This clonotype has only a few counts. This chain uses TRBV12-3 or TRBV12-4 with TRBJ2-2, with D perhaps matching TRBD1 or TRBD2 (5 bases each). CDR3 length: 11 residues. V lost 2 bases, J lost 13 bases, and 8 bases lay in between. The CDR3 reads CASSLRGVLFF. DNA of the CDR3: TGTGCCAGCAGTTTAAGGGGAGTGCTGTTTTTT.

The rearrangement links TRBV2 to TRBJ2-1; 13 bases match TRBD2. The CDR3 totals 15 residues. The V and J ends lost 5 bases and 8 bases, in that order; junction bases with no gene match: 6. CDR1 and CDR2 from the germline V gene are SNHLY and FYNNEI. CDR3 loop: CASSLLAGGPHEQFF. The CDR3, as DNA: TGTGCCAGCAGTCTACTAGCGGGAGGGCCCCATGAGCAGTTCTTC.

This clonotype was observed a handful of times. V usage is TRBV20-1 and J usage is TRBJ2-1; TRBD2 might be the D (6 bases). The germline gives CDR1 DFQATT, CDR2 SNEGSKA (reference sequence). This CDR3 spans 14 amino acids. Trimming left V 3 bases short and J 5 bases short, with 14 bases between. CDR3 region: CSASTGEANNEQFF. The CDR3 coding sequence is TGCAGTGCTAGCACGGGAGAAGCGAACAATGAGCAGTTCTTC.

This chain connects TRBV20-1 to TRBJ2-5; weak D call: TRBD2 (5 bases). CDR3 size: 13 residues. V was pared by 6 bases and J by 3 bases, with 14 bases between. In germline, CDR1 is DFQATT, CDR2 SNEGSKA (reference sequence). The CDR3 here is CSAAVRVKETQYF. The CDR3, as DNA: TGCAGTGCAGCGGTCCGGGTAAAAGAGACCCAGTACTTC.

The chain carries TRBV5-1 and TRBJ2-1; 10 bases fit TRBD2. Germline CDR1 reads SGHRS; CDR2 reads YFSETQ. The CDR3 runs 16 residues. V lost 0 bases and J lost 7; bases outside the gene matches: 7. The CDR3 region has the DNA TGCGCCAGCAGCTTGGAGCTAGCGGGAGTCGTAAATGAGCAGTTCTTC. It yields the protein CASSLELAGVVNEQFF. Complete variable domain (other parts from reference TRBV5-1 and TRBJ2-1): KAGVTQTPRYLIKTRGQQVTLSCSPISGHRSVSWYQQTPGQGLQFLFEYFSETQRNKGNFPGRFSGRQFSNSRSEMNVSTLELGDSALYLCASSLELAGVVNEQFFGPGTRLTVL.

The V and J genes are TRBV6-2 or TRBV6-3 and TRBJ2-7; unclear D gene. Germline lookup yields CDR1 MNHEY and CDR2 SVGEGT. The CDR3 runs to 13 residues. Trimming cost V 5 bases and J 3 bases, with 11 bases left between them. The CDR3 is CASSRSSRYEQYF. The CDR3 DNA reads as TGTGCCAGCAGTCGGTCAAGCCGCTACGAGCAGTACTTC.

This chain joins TRBV10-3 and TRBJ1-2; D is possibly TRBD1 (6 bases). The V end lost 6 bases, the J end lost 7 bases, and 21 bases lay between the germline ends. The CDR3 extends over 15 amino acids. Germline V gene lookup returns CDR1 ENHRY and CDR2 SYGVKD. CDR3 sequence: CAIRARDKGNGGYTF. The CDR3 coding sequence is TGTGCCATCAGAGCCCGGGACAAGGGTAACGGTGGCTACACCTTC.